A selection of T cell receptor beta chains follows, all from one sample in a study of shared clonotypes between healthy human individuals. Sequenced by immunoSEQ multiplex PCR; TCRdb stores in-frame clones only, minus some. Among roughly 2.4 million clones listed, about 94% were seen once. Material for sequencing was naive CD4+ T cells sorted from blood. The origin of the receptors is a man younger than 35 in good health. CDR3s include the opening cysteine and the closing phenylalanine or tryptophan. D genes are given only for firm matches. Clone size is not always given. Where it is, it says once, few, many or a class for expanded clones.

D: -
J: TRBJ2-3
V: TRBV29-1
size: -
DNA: TGCAGCGTAGCCAGGGCCTCGTACGGAACAGATACGCAGTATTTT
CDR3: CSVARASYGTDTQYF

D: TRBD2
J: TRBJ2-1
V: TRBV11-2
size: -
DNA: TGTGCCAGCAGCGAAACATGGGGGGGGTTCGATGAGCAGTTCTTC
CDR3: CASSETWGGFDEQFF

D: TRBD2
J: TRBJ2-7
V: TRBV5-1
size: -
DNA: TGCGCCAGCAGCTACCCTAGCGGGAGCCTAGACGAGCAGTACTTC
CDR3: CASSYPSGSLDEQYF

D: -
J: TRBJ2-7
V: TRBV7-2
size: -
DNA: TGTGCCAGCAGCTTATTATCTAACTGGGGACGGGACCCTTACGAGCAGTACTTC
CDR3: CASSLLSNWGRDPYEQYF

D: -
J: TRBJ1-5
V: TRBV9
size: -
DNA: TGTGCCAGCAGCGTAGAAGCGGCAGGGACTCAGCCCCAGCATTTT
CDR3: CASSVEAAGTQPQHF

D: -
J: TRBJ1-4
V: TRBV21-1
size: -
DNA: TGTGCCAGCAGCAAAAAGGGACAAGGGAATGAAAAACTGTTTTTT
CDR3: CASSKKGQGNEKLFF

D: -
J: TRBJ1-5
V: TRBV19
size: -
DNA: TGTGCCAGTAGTATCTTGGGCTATCAGCCCCAGCATTTT
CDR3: CASSILGYQPQHF

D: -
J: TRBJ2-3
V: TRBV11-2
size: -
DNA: TGTGCCAGCAGCTTGAATCCGGGACAAGGGCCCACAGATACGCAGTATTTT
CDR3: CASSLNPGQGPTDTQYF

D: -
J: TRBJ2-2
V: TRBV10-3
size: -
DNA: TGTGCCATCAGTGCCCCACTTGGAGGGGAGCTGTTTTTT
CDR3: CAISAPLGGELFF

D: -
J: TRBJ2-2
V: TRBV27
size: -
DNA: TGTGCCAGCAGTTTCCTGGACAGAGTAAGGGGGGAGCTGTTTTTT
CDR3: CASSFLDRVRGELFF

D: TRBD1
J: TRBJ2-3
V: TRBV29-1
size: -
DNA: TGCAGCGTTGACCGACCGGGACAGGGAGGAGATACGCAGTATTTT
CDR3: CSVDRPGQGGDTQYF

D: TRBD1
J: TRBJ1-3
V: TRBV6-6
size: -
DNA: TGTGCCAGCAGTTCGGGACAGGGTACTGGAAACACCATATATTTT
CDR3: CASSSGQGTGNTIYF

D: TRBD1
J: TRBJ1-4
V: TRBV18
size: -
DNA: TGTGCCAGCTCCCAGCCGGGACAGGGAGTCGAAAAACTGTTTTTT
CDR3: CASSQPGQGVEKLFF

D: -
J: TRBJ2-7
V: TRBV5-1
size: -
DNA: TGCGCCAGCAGCGGGGGCTACGAGCAGTACTTC
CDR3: CASSGGYEQYF

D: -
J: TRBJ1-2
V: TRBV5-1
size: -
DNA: TGCGCCAGCACCTTGGAGTCGTGGGCAGGGGCTAACTATGGCTACACCTTC
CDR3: CASTLESWAGANYGYTF

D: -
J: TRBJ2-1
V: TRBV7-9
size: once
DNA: TGTGCCAGCAGCTTAGTTGGATCCCTGCAGTTCTTC
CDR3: CASSLVGSLQFF

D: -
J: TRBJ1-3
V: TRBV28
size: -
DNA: TGTGCCAGCAGTTCCCGACACCTCTCTGGAAACACCATATATTTT
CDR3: CASSSRHLSGNTIYF

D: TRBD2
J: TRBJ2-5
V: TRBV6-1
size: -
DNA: TGTGCCAGCAGTGAAGCGAGTAGCGGGGTGGAGACCCAGTACTTC
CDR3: CASSEASSGVETQYF

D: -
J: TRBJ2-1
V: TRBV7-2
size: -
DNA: TGTGCCAGCAGCTTAGGGTGGGGTAGTTTCAATGAGCAGTTCTTC
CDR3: CASSLGWGSFNEQFF

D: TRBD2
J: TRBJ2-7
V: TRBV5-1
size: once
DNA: TGCGCCAGCAGCTCCCAGGGACTAAACGAGCAGTACTTC
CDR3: CASSSQGLNEQYF

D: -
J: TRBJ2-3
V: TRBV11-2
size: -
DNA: TGTGCCAGCAGCTTGAGGGGGGCAGATACGCAGTATTTT
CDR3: CASSLRGADTQYF

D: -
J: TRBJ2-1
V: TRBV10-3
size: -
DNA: TGTGCCATCAGTGAGTCCGGGGACCGGTACAATGAGCAGTTCTTC
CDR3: CAISESGDRYNEQFF